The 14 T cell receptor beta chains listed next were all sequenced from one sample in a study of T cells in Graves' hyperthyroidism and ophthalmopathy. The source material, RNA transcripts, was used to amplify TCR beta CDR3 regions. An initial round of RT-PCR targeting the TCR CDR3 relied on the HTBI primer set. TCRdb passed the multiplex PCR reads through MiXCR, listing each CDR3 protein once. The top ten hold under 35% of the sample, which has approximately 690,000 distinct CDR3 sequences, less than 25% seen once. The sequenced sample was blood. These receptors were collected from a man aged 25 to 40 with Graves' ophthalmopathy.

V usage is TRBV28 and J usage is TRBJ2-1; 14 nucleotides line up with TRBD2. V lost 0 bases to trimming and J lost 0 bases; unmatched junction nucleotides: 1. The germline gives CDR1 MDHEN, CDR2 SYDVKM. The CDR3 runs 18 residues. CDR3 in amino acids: CASSLWGTSGSSYNEQFF. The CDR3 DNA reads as TGTGCCAGCAGTTTATGGGGGACTAGCGGGAGCTCCTACAATGAGCAGTTCTTC. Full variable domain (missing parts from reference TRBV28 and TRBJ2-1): DVKVTQSSRYLVKRTGEKVFLECVQDMDHENMFWYRQDPGLGLRLIYFSYDVKMKEKGDIPEGYSVSREKKERFSLILESASTNQTSMYLCASSLWGTSGSSYNEQFFGPGTRLTVL.

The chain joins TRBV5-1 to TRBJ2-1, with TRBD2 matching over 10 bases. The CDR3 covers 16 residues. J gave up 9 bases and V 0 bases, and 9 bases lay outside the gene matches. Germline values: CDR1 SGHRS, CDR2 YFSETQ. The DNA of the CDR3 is TGCGCCAGCAGCTTGGGACTAGCGGGTGCTCTGGCTGAGCAGTTCTTC. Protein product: CASSLGLAGALAEQFF. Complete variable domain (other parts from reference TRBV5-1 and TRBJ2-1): KAGVTQTPRYLIKTRGQQVTLSCSPISGHRSVSWYQQTPGQGLQFLFEYFSETQRNKGNFPGRFSGRQFSNSRSEMNVSTLELGDSALYLCASSLGLAGALAEQFFGPGTRLTVL.

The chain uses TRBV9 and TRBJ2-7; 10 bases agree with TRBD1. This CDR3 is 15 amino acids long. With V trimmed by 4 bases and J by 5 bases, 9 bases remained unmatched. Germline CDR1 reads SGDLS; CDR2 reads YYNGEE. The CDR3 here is CASSLRGQGKDEQYF. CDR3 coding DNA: TGTGCCAGCAGCCTACGGGGACAGGGGAAAGACGAGCAGTACTTC.

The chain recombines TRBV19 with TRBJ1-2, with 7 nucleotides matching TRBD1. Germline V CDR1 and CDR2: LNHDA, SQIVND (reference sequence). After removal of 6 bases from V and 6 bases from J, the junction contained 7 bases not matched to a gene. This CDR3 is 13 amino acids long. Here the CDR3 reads CASRPAGTDGYTF. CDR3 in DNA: TGTGCCAGTAGACCAGCCGGGACAGATGGCTACACCTTC.

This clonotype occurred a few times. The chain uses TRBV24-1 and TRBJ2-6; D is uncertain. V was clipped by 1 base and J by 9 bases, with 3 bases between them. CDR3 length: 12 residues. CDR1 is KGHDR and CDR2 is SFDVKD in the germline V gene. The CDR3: CATSDFLNVLTF. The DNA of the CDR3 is TGTGCCACCAGTGATTTCCTCAACGTCCTGACTTTC.

The CDR3 loop is CASSQDIRGSGAYEQYF. CDR3 DNA sequence: TGTGCCAGCAGCCAAGATATTCGAGGGAGTGGGGCCTACGAGCAGTACTTC. The J gene is TRBJ2-7, the V gene TRBV4-2; tentative D call: TRBD2 (5 bases). CDR1 and CDR2 from the germline V gene are LGHNA and YNFKEQ. This CDR3 contains 17 residues. The V gene lost 0 bases and the J gene lost 2 bases, with 17 bases spanning the gap.

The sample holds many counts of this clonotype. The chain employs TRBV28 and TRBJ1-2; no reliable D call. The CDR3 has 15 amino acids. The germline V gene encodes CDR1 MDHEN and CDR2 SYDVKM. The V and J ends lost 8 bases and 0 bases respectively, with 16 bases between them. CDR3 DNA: TGTGCCAGCCGGGCCATATTGAGGCCTAACTATGGCTACACCTTC. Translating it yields CASRAILRPNYGYTF.

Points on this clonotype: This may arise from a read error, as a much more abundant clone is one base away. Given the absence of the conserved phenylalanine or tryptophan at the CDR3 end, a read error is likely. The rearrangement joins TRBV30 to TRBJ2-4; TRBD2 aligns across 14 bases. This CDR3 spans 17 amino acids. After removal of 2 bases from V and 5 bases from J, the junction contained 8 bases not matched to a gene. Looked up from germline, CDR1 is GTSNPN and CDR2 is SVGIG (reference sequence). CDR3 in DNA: TGTGCCTGGAGTTTCCTCGGGACTAGCGGGAGACAAAACATTCAGTACCTC. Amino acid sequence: CAWSFLGTSGRQNIQYL.

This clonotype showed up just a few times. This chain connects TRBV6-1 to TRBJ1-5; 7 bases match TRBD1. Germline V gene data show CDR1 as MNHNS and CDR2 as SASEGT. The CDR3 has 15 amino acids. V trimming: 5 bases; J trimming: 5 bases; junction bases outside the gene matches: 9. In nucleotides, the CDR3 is TGTGCCAGCAGTCGCCGGGACAGAAGCGATCAGCCCCAGCATTTT. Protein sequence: CASSRRDRSDQPQHF.

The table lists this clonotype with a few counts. The CDR3, as DNA: TGTGCCAGCAGCCCGGGACAGGGCGAAACCGGGGAGCTGTTTTTT. Translated, it gives CASSPGQGETGELFF. This chain links TRBV2 with TRBJ2-2; TRBD1 agrees at 9 bases. Trimming at V came to 6 bases and at J to 5 bases, leaving 7 bases not matched to a gene. In germline, CDR1 is SNHLY, CDR2 FYNNEI. The CDR3 length is 15 residues.

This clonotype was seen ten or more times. For the CDR3, the DNA is TGTGCCAGCAGTTTACGACAGGAGATGTACGAGCAGTACTTC. Protein product: CASSLRQEMYEQYF. The chain joins TRBV12-3 or TRBV12-4 to TRBJ2-7; TRBD1 might be the D (6 bases). V was shortened by 2 bases and J by 4 bases, with 12 bases between the two germline ends. CDR3 length: 14 residues.

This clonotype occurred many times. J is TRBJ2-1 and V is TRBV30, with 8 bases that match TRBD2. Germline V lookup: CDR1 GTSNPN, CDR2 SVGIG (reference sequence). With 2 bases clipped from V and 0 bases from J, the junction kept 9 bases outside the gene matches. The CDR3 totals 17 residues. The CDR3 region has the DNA TGTGCCTGGAGTCCCCGGCGGACTAGCCCCTCCTACAATGAGCAGTTCTTC. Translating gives CAWSPRRTSPSYNEQFF.

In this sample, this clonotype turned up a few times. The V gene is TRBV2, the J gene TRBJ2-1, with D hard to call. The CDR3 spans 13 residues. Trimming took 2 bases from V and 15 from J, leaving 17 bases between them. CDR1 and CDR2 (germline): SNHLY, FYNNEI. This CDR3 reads CASSENAPPGRFF. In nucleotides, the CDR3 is TGTGCCAGCAGTGAAAACGCCCCACCCGGGCGGTTCTTC.

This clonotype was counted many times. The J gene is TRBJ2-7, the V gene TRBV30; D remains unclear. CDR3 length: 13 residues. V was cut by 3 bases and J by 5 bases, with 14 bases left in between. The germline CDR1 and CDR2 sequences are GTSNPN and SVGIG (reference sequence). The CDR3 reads CAWSAGQIDEQYF. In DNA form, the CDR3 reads TGTGCCTGGAGCGCCGGCCAAATCGACGAGCAGTACTTC.